A selection of T cell receptor beta chains follows, all from one sample in a study of T cell repertoires in ileal Crohn's disease. Measured with immunoSEQ multiplex PCR; TCRdb has only the in-frame clones, and not every one. Of some 6,000 clones in the sample, 95% were seen once. Sequencing was performed on ileal tissue. The receptors were gathered from an adult with Crohn's disease. The CDR3 runs from the conserved cysteine through the conserved F or W. D genes are given only for firm matches. Only part of the rows carry a size: once, few, many, or a class if the clone is expanded.

-,-,TRBJ1-2,TRBV4-2,CASSHLRGSPGRANYGYTF,TGTGCCAGCAGCCATCTCCGCGGAAGCCCGGGCAGGGCTAACTATGGCTACACCTTC
-,-,TRBJ2-5,TRBV5-6,CASSLSPADMVETQYF,TGTGCCAGCAGCTTGAGCCCCGCCGATATGGTGGAGACCCAGTACTTC
-,-,TRBJ1-1,TRBV5-1,CASSLVRAFF,TGCGCCAGCAGCTTGGTCCGAGCTTTCTTT
-,-,TRBJ1-5,TRBV28,CASAGWVGSGFQPQHF,TGTGCCAGCGCGGGCTGGGTAGGGTCGGGTTTTCAGCCCCAGCATTTT
-,-,TRBJ2-7,TRBV6-5,CASARSLGDEQYF,TGTGCCAGCGCCCGGAGCCTCGGAGACGAGCAGTACTTC
once,TRBD1,TRBJ2-1,TRBV11-1,CASSLGQGWNEQFF,TGTGCCAGCAGCTTGGGACAGGGATGGAATGAGCAGTTCTTC
-,TRBD1,TRBJ1-2,TRBV18,CASSYRLAGQGHYGYTF,TGTGCCAGCTCATACCGCCTTGCGGGACAGGGACACTATGGCTACACCTTC
-,-,TRBJ2-2,TRBV7-3,CASSISGGELFF,TGTGCCAGCAGCATTAGCGGAGGGGAGCTGTTTTTT
-,TRBD1,TRBJ2-5,TRBV12-5,CASSRGYQETQYF,TGTGCTAGCTCCAGGGGGTACCAAGAGACCCAGTACTTC
-,-,TRBJ1-5,TRBV5-8,CASSLSRTSSNQPQHF,TGTGCCAGCAGCCTATCACGCACGTCTAGCAATCAGCCCCAGCATTTT
-,-,TRBJ2-2,TRBV28,CASSLIVRRGHTGELFF,TGTGCCAGCAGTTTGATCGTGCGGCGGGGACACACCGGGGAGCTGTTTTTT
-,-,TRBJ1-2,TRBV6-1,CASSATRETYGYTF,TGTGCCAGCAGTGCGACCCGGGAGACTTATGGCTACACCTTC
-,TRBD1,TRBJ1-1,TRBV27,CASSLGRGSSEAFF,TGTGCCAGCAGTTTAGGCAGGGGGAGTTCTGAAGCTTTCTTT
-,-,TRBJ1-1,TRBV10-1,CASSGQHTEAFF,TGCGCCAGCAGTGGGCAACACACTGAAGCTTTCTTT
-,-,TRBJ2-1,TRBV11-1,CASSRRRGQPYNEQFF,TGTGCCAGCAGCCGACGGAGAGGGCAACCATACAATGAGCAGTTCTTC